The 11 T cell receptor beta chains listed next were all sequenced from one sample in a study of control samples from healthy donors and cancer patients. Produced via immunoSEQ multiplex PCR; TCRdb's table is partial and in-frame only. Among 30,000 or so clones, roughly nine tenths were seen once, and the ten largest hold under 5%. Input material: formalin-fixed, paraffin-embedded tissue. The source of these receptors is a female donor with melanoma.

A single count supports this clone. This chain uses TRBV6-6 with TRBJ1-6; possibly TRBD1 for D (5 bases). There are 16 residues in the CDR3. The V end was cut by 0 bases, the J end by 10 bases, with 16 bases between. CDR1 is MNHNY, CDR2 SVGAGI, per germline (reference sequence). The CDR3 loop is CASSYSAQGRRSPLHF. The CDR3 nucleotides read TGTGCCAGCAGTTACTCGGCTCAGGGAAGAAGGTCACCCCTCCACTTT.

This clone was counted between two and nine times. The chain links TRBV12-3 or TRBV12-4 to TRBJ1-1; 9 positions agree with TRBD1. This CDR3 comprises 12 residues. With V trimmed by 6 bases and J by 11 bases, 7 bases remained unmatched. CDR3 nucleotides: TGTGCCAGCAGGACACAGGGGGCGCGGGCTTTCTTT. Its protein product is CASRTQGARAFF.

The sample holds one count of this clone. This sequence joins TRBV4-2 and TRBJ2-3; no reliable D call. The germline CDR1 and CDR2 sequences are LGHNA and YNFKEQ. With 0 bases removed from V and 0 bases from J, the gap between germline ends came to 7 bases. The CDR3 extends over 15 amino acids. The CDR3 here is CASSQDLLSTDTQYF. The DNA of the CDR3 is TGTGCCAGCAGCCAAGATCTGCTAAGCACAGATACGCAGTATTTT.

The chain joins TRBV15 to TRBJ2-3; unclear D gene. Trimming took off 1 base at V and 1 base at J, with 15 bases between the two ends. CDR1 and CDR2 from the germline V gene are LNHNV and YYDKDF (reference sequence). This CDR3 region has 17 residues. The CDR3 DNA is TGTGCCACCAGCAGAGCTGCCACTGGGCGGCGCACAGATACGCAGTATTTT. Translated, it gives CATSRAATGRRTDTQYF.

The chain employs TRBV19 and TRBJ2-5; tentative D call: TRBD1 (6 bases). The V end lost 1 base, the J end lost 5 bases, and 8 bases lay between the germline ends. Germline loops: CDR1 LNHDA, CDR2 SQIVND (reference sequence). CDR3 length: 13 residues. The CDR3: CASSIARGETQYF. Written as DNA, the CDR3 is TGTGCCAGTAGTATAGCCAGGGGCGAGACCCAGTACTTC.

The chain employs TRBV2 and TRBJ1-3; 7 nucleotides agree with TRBD1. Per the germline V gene, CDR1 is SNHLY and CDR2 is FYNNEI. V lost 4 bases to trimming and J lost 4 bases; unmatched junction nucleotides: 7. CDR3 size: 15 residues. CDR3 in DNA: TGTGCCAGCAGTGCGTGGACAGGAGGAGGAAACACCATATATTTT. This translates into CASSAWTGGGNTIYF. Based on the CDR3 plus reference TRBV2 and TRBJ1-3, the full variable domain is EPEVTQTPSHQVTQMGQEVILRCVPISNHLYFYWYRQILGQKVEFLVSFYNNEISEKSEIFDDQFSVERPDGSNFTLKIRSTKLEDSAMYFCASSAWTGGGNTIYFGEGSWLTVV.

The rearrangement links TRBV7-8 to TRBJ2-2; D unclear. Germline lookup yields CDR1 SGHVS and CDR2 FQNEAQ. V lost 1 base and J lost 0, with 9 bases in between. This CDR3 region has 16 residues. In nucleotides, the CDR3 is TGTGCCAGCAGCTTAGTATGGGCGGCGAACACCGGGGAGCTGTTTTTT. This codes for CASSLVWAANTGELFF.

V usage is TRBV11-1 and J usage is TRBJ1-4; D is uncertain. The CDR3 is made up of 14 amino acids. V dropped 5 bases and J dropped 4 bases, with 11 bases sitting between them. Germline lookup yields CDR1 SGHAT and CDR2 FQDESV (reference sequence). The CDR3: CASSPDRINEKLFF. CDR3 coding DNA: TGTGCCAGCAGCCCGGACCGAATTAATGAAAAACTGTTTTTT.

This chain links TRBV10-3 with TRBJ1-1; D is perhaps TRBD1 (5 bases). The CDR3 runs to 13 residues. Looked up from germline, CDR1 is ENHRY and CDR2 is SYGVKD. V shed 7 bases and J shed 0 bases, with 9 bases lying between them. The CDR3 nucleotides are TGTGCCATCACCAGGGACCTGAACACTGAAGCTTTCTTT. Amino acid sequence: CAITRDLNTEAFF.

The chain employs TRBV9 and TRBJ2-7; possible D gene TRBD1, 6 bases. Germline CDR1 SGDLS, CDR2 YYNGEE. Deletions cut 2 bases from V and 3 bases from J, with 15 bases between. This CDR3 contains 15 residues. DNA for the CDR3: TGTGCCAGCAGCGTGGATCAAGGGGGATACTACGAGCAGTACTTC. It specifies CASSVDQGGYYEQYF.

This clone showed up just once. The rearrangement links TRBV2 to TRBJ1-5; D is possibly TRBD1 (6 bases). From germline, CDR1 is SNHLY and CDR2 FYNNEI. This CDR3 has 14 residues. Trimming pared 5 bases from V and 2 bases from J, leaving 10 bases between. The CDR3 reads CASSQQGGNQPQHF. CDR3 DNA sequence: TGTGCCAGCAGTCAACAGGGCGGCAATCAGCCCCAGCATTTT. The variable domain in full, with the rest retrieved from reference TRBV2 and TRBJ1-5, is EPEVTQTPSHQVTQMGQEVILRCVPISNHLYFYWYRQILGQKVEFLVSFYNNEISEKSEIFDDQFSVERPDGSNFTLKIRSTKLEDSAMYFCASSQQGGNQPQHFGDGTRLSIL.